This entry lists 26 T cell receptor beta chains sequenced from one sample in a study of brain metastases from non-small cell lung cancer. Method: immunoSEQ multiplex PCR; TCRdb's copy keeps in-frame clones and lacks some. The sample shows about 6,000 clones, roughly 80% of them seen only once. Sequencing was carried out using primary lung tumor tissue. The receptors derive from a donor at least 40 years old with non-small cell lung cancer.

The chain is built from TRBV30 and TRBJ2-1; 7 nucleotides line up with TRBD2. CDR1 and CDR2 from the germline V gene are GTSNPN and SVGIG (reference sequence). The CDR3 is 14 residues long. The V gene end was trimmed by 5 bases and the J gene end by 1 base; junction bases not matched to a gene: 5. The CDR3 coding sequence is TGTGCCTGGGGAGGGAGGGGATCCTACAATGAGCAGTTCTTC. Amino acid sequence: CAWGGRGSYNEQFF.

This rearrangement joins TRBV19 to TRBJ1-1; tentatively, D is TRBD1 (5 bases). With 7 bases removed from V and 1 base from J, the gap between germline ends came to 10 bases. CDR3 length equals 13 residues. The V gene's germline CDR1 is LNHDA and CDR2 SQIVND (reference sequence). CDR3 loop: CASKDTQNTEAFF. DNA for the CDR3: TGTGCCAGTAAGGACACTCAGAACACTGAAGCTTTCTTT. The full variable domain, its missing parts supplied by reference TRBV19 and TRBJ1-1, is DGGITQSPKYLFRKEGQNVTLSCEQNLNHDAMYWYRQDPGQGLRLIYYSQIVNDFQKGDIAEGYSVSREKKESFPLTVTSAQKNPTAFYLCASKDTQNTEAFFGQGTRLTVV.

V gene TRBV19 combines with J gene TRBJ2-3; unclear D gene. The germline V gene encodes CDR1 LNHDA and CDR2 SQIVND (reference sequence). V lost 5 bases and J lost 2, with 14 bases in between. The CDR3 consists of 15 residues. The CDR3 coding sequence is TGTGCCAGTAGTTATTCGGATCTCGTCACAGATACGCAGTATTTT. This translates into CASSYSDLVTDTQYF.

The chain joins TRBV2 to TRBJ2-2; D is unclear. The CDR3 totals 12 residues. Trimming took off 7 bases at V and 8 bases at J, with 11 bases between the two ends. CDR1 and CDR2 (germline): SNHLY, FYNNEI. CDR3 loop: CASNQERGELFF. CDR3 DNA: TGTGCCAGCAACCAGGAGAGGGGGGAGCTGTTTTTT.

This clone was counted only a few times. The V gene is TRBV5-1, the J gene TRBJ1-2, with D possibly being TRBD1 (6 bases). The V gene lost 4 bases and the J gene lost 7 bases, with 14 bases spanning the gap. Germline CDR1 and CDR2: SGHRS and YFSETQ. This CDR3 contains 13 residues. The CDR3 sequence is CASSPMEGGGYTF. For the CDR3, the DNA is TGCGCCAGCAGCCCTATGGAAGGGGGTGGCTACACCTTC.

V usage is TRBV28 and J usage is TRBJ1-5; D gene unclear. The CDR3 runs to 16 residues. In germline, CDR1 is MDHEN, CDR2 SYDVKM. V lost 6 bases to trimming and J lost 0 bases, with 15 bases between them. The CDR3 DNA reads TGTGCCAGCAGCCTTACGTGGGATTATAGCAATCAGCCCCAGCATTTT. Protein product: CASSLTWDYSNQPQHF.

The V call is TRBV28, the J call TRBJ1-5, with D hard to call. This CDR3 has 11 residues. The V end was cut by 6 bases, the J end by 9 bases, with 9 bases between. Germline lookup yields CDR1 MDHEN and CDR2 SYDVKM. The CDR3 reads CASRYEGPQHF. The CDR3 coding sequence is TGTGCCAGCAGATACGAAGGGCCCCAGCATTTT.

This clone occurred a few times. V usage is TRBV25-1 and J usage is TRBJ1-4; 8 bases are a match to TRBD1. The J segment lost 8 bases and the V segment lost 7 bases, leaving 18 bases of the junction unmatched. The germline V gene encodes CDR1 MGHDK and CDR2 SYGVNS. CDR3 length equals 17 residues. CDR3 sequence: CASTTTSGTGSGEKLFF. In DNA, the CDR3 is TGTGCCAGCACTACCACCTCCGGGACAGGCTCGGGGGAAAAACTGTTTTTT.

This clone was counted between two and nine times. This chain uses TRBV29-1 with TRBJ1-1; unclear D gene. The V and J ends lost 8 bases and 1 base respectively, with 11 bases between them. CDR3 length equals 12 residues. CDR1 and CDR2 from the germline V gene are SQVTM and ANQGSEA. The CDR3 DNA follows: TGCAGCACCTTAGAGGGGAACACTGAAGCTTTCTTT. Amino acids: CSTLEGNTEAFF.

This clone was found a few times. The V and J genes are TRBV7-6 and TRBJ2-1, with D possibly being TRBD1 (6 bases). In germline, CDR1 is SGHVS, CDR2 FNYEAQ. The CDR3 loop spans 14 amino acids. The V end lost 2 bases, the J end lost 4 bases, and 9 bases lay between the germline ends. The chain's CDR3 is CASSLTGTYNEQFF. The DNA of the CDR3 is TGTGCCAGCAGCTTAACAGGGACGTACAATGAGCAGTTCTTC.

This rearrangement joins TRBV29-1 to TRBJ2-1; D is ambiguous. In germline, CDR1 is SQVTM, CDR2 ANQGSEA. The germline V and J ends were trimmed by 0 bases and 0 bases, with 12 bases remaining between them. This CDR3 has 16 residues. DNA of the CDR3: TGCAGCGTTGAAGATCAAAAGCGTGGCTCCTACAATGAGCAGTTCTTC. Encoded protein: CSVEDQKRGSYNEQFF.

This sequence joins TRBV6-5 and TRBJ1-4; 10 bases align to TRBD1. CDR1 and CDR2 from the germline V gene are MNHEY and SVGAGI. The CDR3 runs 13 residues. The V segment lost 8 bases and the J segment 8 bases; nucleotides outside the gene matches: 5. CDR3 sequence: CASGRTGGEKLFF. Written as DNA, the CDR3 is TGTGCCAGCGGGAGGACAGGGGGAGAAAAACTGTTTTTT.

V usage is TRBV28 and J usage is TRBJ1-2; D unresolved. The V end was cut by 7 bases, the J end by 4 bases, with 16 bases between. Germline V lookup: CDR1 MDHEN, CDR2 SYDVKM. The CDR3 sequence is 14 residues long. The CDR3 loop reads CASTSGLKLYGYTF. CDR3 bases: TGTGCCAGCACCTCCGGACTCAAGCTCTATGGCTACACCTTC.

The chain couples TRBV18 to TRBJ1-1; no clear D. The length of the CDR3 is 14 residues. The V end lost 5 bases, the J end lost 4 bases, and 14 bases lay between the germline ends. Germline V gene sequence: CDR1 KGHSH, CDR2 LQKENI. CDR3 in DNA: TGTGCCAGCTCAAGGTCCCACGCCGGCACTGAAGCTTTCTTT. This encodes CASSRSHAGTEAFF.

This chain uses TRBV6-2 or TRBV6-3 with TRBJ1-5, with a possible D match to TRBD1 (6 bases). V was pared by 6 bases and J by 7 bases, with 13 bases between. The germline gives CDR1 MNHEY, CDR2 SVGEGT. The CDR3 length is 13 residues. CDR3 DNA sequence: TGTGCCAGCAGCTTAGACAGGTTCCAGCCCCAGCATTTT. The encoded protein is CASSLDRFQPQHF.

This chain joins TRBV6-2 or TRBV6-3 and TRBJ1-1; TRBD1 agrees at 9 bases. The V gene's germline CDR1 is MNHEY and CDR2 SVGEGT. V lost 6 bases to trimming and J lost 1 base; unmatched junction nucleotides: 12. This CDR3 has 17 amino acids. CDR3 protein: CASSIQGAAVSNTEAFF. CDR3 nucleotide sequence: TGTGCCAGCAGCATACAGGGGGCCGCCGTGTCGAACACTGAAGCTTTCTTT.

The chain joins TRBV3-1 (or the pseudogene TRBV3-2) to TRBJ2-7; tentative D call: TRBD1 (5 bases). The length of the CDR3 is 16 residues. The V and J ends lost 3 bases and 1 base respectively, with 16 bases between them. CDR1 is LGHDT, CDR2 YNNKEL, per germline (reference sequence). CDR3 amino acids: CASSHPREPESYEQYF. As DNA, the CDR3 is TGTGCCAGCAGCCACCCCAGGGAACCGGAGTCCTACGAGCAGTACTTC.

The chain is built from TRBV15 and TRBJ2-1; D is uncertain. The length of the CDR3 is 14 residues. Trimming took off 2 bases at V and 4 bases at J, with 9 bases between the two ends. The germline gives CDR1 LNHNV, CDR2 YYDKDF (reference sequence). The CDR3 nucleotides read TGTGCCACCAGCAGAACCCAGAGGTACAATGAGCAGTTCTTC. Protein: CATSRTQRYNEQFF.

V gene TRBV2 combines with J gene TRBJ1-3, with a tentative D call TRBD1 (5 bases). In germline, CDR1 is SNHLY, CDR2 FYNNEI. The CDR3 consists of 14 residues. Trimming shortened V by 6 bases and J by 2 bases, and 11 bases separated the two germline ends. The CDR3 loop reads CASSQGLTGNTIYF. In DNA form, the CDR3 reads TGTGCCAGCAGCCAGGGACTCACTGGAAACACCATATATTTT.

The chain joins TRBV2 to TRBJ1-1; TRBD1 might be the D (5 bases). This CDR3 contains 14 residues. The V end lost 6 bases, the J end lost 5 bases, and 16 bases lay between the germline ends. The germline V gene encodes CDR1 SNHLY and CDR2 FYNNEI. The CDR3 bases are TGTGCCAGCAGAGAAACTCAAGGGGTTACTGAAGCTTTCTTT. This encodes CASRETQGVTEAFF. The whole variable domain, remainder taken from reference TRBV2 and TRBJ1-1, is EPEVTQTPSHQVTQMGQEVILRCVPISNHLYFYWYRQILGQKVEFLVSFYNNEISEKSEIFDDQFSVERPDGSNFTLKIRSTKLEDSAMYFCASRETQGVTEAFFGQGTRLTVV.

The V gene is TRBV30, the J gene TRBJ1-4, with D hard to call. The CDR3 extends over 15 amino acids. The ends were cut back, 0 bases at V and 4 bases at J, with 12 bases in the middle. The germline gives CDR1 GTSNPN, CDR2 SVGIG (reference sequence). CDR3 loop: CAWSVSAGLNEKLFF. CDR3 sequence (DNA): TGTGCCTGGAGTGTATCCGCAGGACTTAATGAAAAACTGTTTTTT.

The chain employs TRBV2 and TRBJ2-7, with no clear D. Germline V gives CDR1 SNHLY, CDR2 FYNNEI. This CDR3 is built from 11 residues. The germline V and J ends were trimmed by 4 bases and 3 bases, with 4 bases remaining between them. CDR3 residues: CASSVGYEQYF. Written as DNA, the CDR3 is TGTGCCAGCAGTGTAGGCTACGAGCAGTACTTC.

The CDR3 here is CASSFGPVDGYTF. The CDR3 DNA follows: TGTGCCAGCAGTTTCGGGCCCGTTGACGGCTACACCTTC. The gene calls are TRBV27 and TRBJ1-2; D call uncertain. Germline-derived CDR1 and CDR2 are MNHEY and SMNVEV (reference sequence). This CDR3 has 13 residues. Deletions cut 3 bases from V and 8 bases from J, with 13 bases between.

The V call is TRBV28, the J call TRBJ2-3; D call uncertain. This CDR3 has 12 residues. Trimming shortened V by 7 bases and J by 7 bases, and 12 bases separated the two germline ends. The germline V gene has CDR1 MDHEN and CDR2 SYDVKM. The CDR3 loop is CASKAETNTQYF. The CDR3 DNA sequence: TGTGCCAGCAAAGCTGAGACGAATACGCAGTATTTT.

Concerning this clone itself: Other DNA sequences in this specimen translate into the identical CDR3. V gene TRBV30 combines with J gene TRBJ1-3; 7 positions agree with TRBD1. The germline gives CDR1 GTSNPN, CDR2 SVGIG (reference sequence). V shed 2 bases and J 0 bases; nucleotides not matched to a gene: 4. The CDR3 contains 15 residues. CDR3 loop: CAWSRDSGSGNTIYF. CDR3 nucleotide sequence: TGTGCCTGGAGTCGGGACAGCGGCTCTGGAAACACCATATATTTT.

V gene TRBV2 combines with J gene TRBJ1-1, with no clear D. Trimming shortened V by 0 bases and J by 6 bases, and 5 bases separated the two germline ends. This CDR3 is 12 amino acids long. Per the germline V gene, CDR1 is SNHLY and CDR2 is FYNNEI. The CDR3 sequence is CASSEAGAEAFF. CDR3 sequence (DNA): TGTGCCAGCAGTGAAGCGGGTGCTGAAGCTTTCTTT.